This T cell receptor (beta chain) was observed in a study of identifying expanded T cells in peripheral blood (dated by TCRdb to the late 2010s). Context from the whole study: Four technical replicates, made by sequencing separate aliquots from the same pool of genomic DNA, were compared pairwise.

What the study reported, not specific to this receptor: About 1.3 differentially abundant clones were flagged by the binomial model between technical replicates, whereas about 16 and 20 were flagged over around two weeks and four weeks, respectively. In all healthy donors, the variance in clone template counts between samples taken about 14 days apart rose significantly as total template count increased. The authors expected biological variance in healthy repertoires might increase further over much longer intervals such as months to years. The beta-binomial model significantly reduced the number of clones called differentially abundant and the false-positive rate across all healthy-donor time intervals.

The immunoSEQ Assay, which relies on bias-controlled multiplex PCR amplification of genomic DNA, was used to profile TCRbeta CDR3 regions. The paper's processing steps were these. To quantify the absolute abundance of each unique TCRbeta CDR3 region, the sequences were collapsed and filtered. Differential abundance was tested with a binomial (Fisher-equivalent) model and with a beta-binomial model adding time-dependent variance fitted from healthy donors. Clones with fewer than 5 combined templates were removed, and a clone was called differentially abundant if the clone's Benjamini-Hochberg FDR was below 0.01. In the beta-binomial model, variance was expressed as a function of the total template count across the two samples, in the form v = (b*log(k)+a)^2. Drawn from immuneACCESS, this table holds only the in-frame rearrangements with V and J called that TCRdb kept. Clones are partly lost; checked studies trace under half to an unresolved V gene and leave the rest unexplained. V, J and clone size were drawn from that table, and D and trimming were deduced from the DNA. The sample yields 70,000 to 100,000 clones; about 88% were counted once. Jointly, the top ten make up 3.5% to 4.5% of the sample.

Worth noting for this clone: Its antigen has not been determined. No much larger clone exists at a distance of one base, and base qualities are not known.

Via the germline V gene, CDR1 is SGHRS and CDR2 YFSETQ. V sheds 0 bases and J sheds 6 bases, leaving 11 bases between their ends. The CDR3 numbers 14 residues from cysteine through phenylalanine. Of all the DNA, just the CDR3 is kept, 42 bases in frame from base 1. No immune events such as infections were documented for the healthy donors during the collection period. Healthy-donor blood repertoires served as a training cohort to calibrate time-dependent variance in a beta-binomial model of T-cell clone differential abundance. The training cohort was composed of approximately ten healthy donors, 3 female and 7 male. An age range of roughly 25 to 70 years, with an average of roughly 47 years, was recorded for the donors. Whole blood was collected from each healthy donor at three time points spaced two to three weeks apart and obtained from a commercial supplier. Genomic DNA was extracted from unsorted whole blood for immunosequencing.

The sequence links TRBV5-1 to TRBJ2-3; TRBD1 is possibly the D segment (5 matching bases). The source material was blood. The receptor's source is a person between 18 and 75 years old in good health. At the DNA level, the sequence is TGCGCCAGCAGCTTGGAGCCTTCAGGGGATACGCAGTATTTT. Translation gives CASSLEPSGDTQYF.